A single sample gave rise to the 16 T cell receptor beta chains below, sequenced in a study of OX40 agonist ivuxolimab in advanced cancers. Sequencing was performed with immunoSEQ multiplex PCR; in TCRdb, only in-frame clones are kept and a portion is missing. The repertoire consists of tens of thousands of clones, with 78% occurring once and the leading ten covering roughly 5.4%. The material sequenced was CD4+ or CD8+ T cells sorted from blood, taken in a trial of the OX40 agonist ivuxolimab. The receptors were gathered from an adult with an advanced solid tumor such as melanoma, head and neck, liver or kidney cancer.

This clone appeared a single time. The V and J genes are TRBV5-1 and TRBJ1-5, with unresolved D. This CDR3 is 13 amino acids long. Trimming left V 1 base short and J 4 bases short, with 6 bases between. Per the germline V gene, CDR1 is SGHRS and CDR2 is YFSETQ. CDR3 nucleotide sequence: TGCGCCAGCAGCTTGTACGTGAATCAGCCCCAGCATTTT. Translation: CASSLYVNQPQHF.

This chain uses TRBV5-1 with TRBJ2-5, with D perhaps TRBD2 (5 bases). Germline loops: CDR1 SGHRS, CDR2 YFSETQ. Trimming shortened V by 0 bases and J by 4 bases, and 10 bases separated the two germline ends. The CDR3 consists of 14 residues. CDR3 DNA sequence: TGCGCCAGCAGCTTGGCTCATCGGGGAGAGACCCAGTACTTC. Its protein product is CASSLAHRGETQYF.

The chain has TRBV25-1 and TRBJ1-1; D gene uncertain. CDR3 size: 14 residues. V shed 0 bases and J shed 4 bases, with 9 bases lying between them. Germline-derived CDR1 and CDR2 are MGHDK and SYGVNS. In nucleotides, the CDR3 is TGTGCCAGCAGTGAATATGGTGTGGGCACTGAAGCTTTCTTT. Its translation: CASSEYGVGTEAFF.

The rearrangement joins TRBV6-6 to TRBJ1-6, with 8 positions matching TRBD1. The germline CDR1 and CDR2 sequences are MNHNY and SVGAGI (reference sequence). J was trimmed by 14 bases and V by 6 bases; bases with no gene match: 6. The CDR3 is made up of 12 amino acids. CDR3 nucleotides: TGTGCCAGCAGCCGGGACAGGTCGGCCCTCCACTTT. This translates into CASSRDRSALHF.

This clone was counted between two and nine times. The chain recombines TRBV6-5 with TRBJ1-2; 8 bases agree with TRBD1. The V segment lost 6 bases and the J segment 3 bases; nucleotides outside the gene matches: 6. The CDR3 is 14 amino acids. Germline V lookup: CDR1 MNHEY, CDR2 SVGAGI. CDR3 bases: TGTGCCAGCAGCTCCCAGGGGGCCTACTATGGCTACACCTTC. As protein: CASSSQGAYYGYTF.

This clone was counted a few times. V usage is TRBV28 and J usage is TRBJ1-2, with D possibly being TRBD1 (5 bases). V lost 8 bases and J 8 bases, leaving 18 bases between the germline ends. CDR1 MDHEN and CDR2 SYDVKM come from the germline V gene. CDR3 length: 13 residues. The CDR3 DNA reads TGTGCCAGCCACCCTGGGGGGTCCCGAGGCTACACCTTC. Residues: CASHPGGSRGYTF.

The genes are TRBV5-1 and TRBJ2-1; D is unresolved. This CDR3 is built from 12 residues. Per the germline V gene, CDR1 is SGHRS and CDR2 is YFSETQ. V lost 4 bases and J 8 bases, leaving 10 bases between the germline ends. The CDR3 reads CASSPGRDEQFF. The DNA of the CDR3 is TGCGCCAGCAGCCCAGGACGTGATGAGCAGTTCTTC.

This clone is a singleton in its sample. This chain connects TRBV7-9 to TRBJ1-3; no reliable D call. V lost 6 bases to trimming and J lost 3 bases, with 9 bases between them. This CDR3 comprises 13 residues. CDR1 and CDR2 (germline): SEHNR, FQNEAQ (reference sequence). As DNA, the CDR3 is TGTGCCAGCAGTGGTCGGGATGGAAACACCATATATTTT. It translates to CASSGRDGNTIYF.

The rearrangement uses TRBV27 and TRBJ2-1, with D tentatively TRBD2 (6 bases). The V gene's germline CDR1 is MNHEY and CDR2 SMNVEV (reference sequence). V shed 7 bases and J shed 3 bases, with 16 bases lying between them. The CDR3 contains 15 residues. CDR3 in DNA: TGTGCCAGCACCGCCCCGGGACTGAGCTACAATGAGCAGTTCTTC. Residues: CASTAPGLSYNEQFF.

This chain uses TRBV11-2 with TRBJ2-1; TRBD2 might be the D (6 bases). Deletions cut 1 base from V and 12 bases from J, with 7 bases between. CDR1 and CDR2 from the germline V gene are SGHAT and FQNNGV. This CDR3 has 11 amino acids. CDR3 protein: CASSLGGVQFF. DNA of the CDR3: TGTGCCAGCAGCTTAGGCGGGGTGCAGTTCTTC.

This sequence joins TRBV15 and TRBJ2-7; D remains unclear. The CDR3 is 14 residues long. CDR1 is LNHNV, CDR2 YYDKDF, per germline (reference sequence). V lost 1 base, J lost 3 bases, and 10 bases lay in between. The CDR3 is CATSRGETLYEQYF. DNA of the CDR3: TGTGCCACCAGCAGAGGAGAGACCCTCTACGAGCAGTACTTC. Full variable domain (missing parts from reference TRBV15 and TRBJ2-7): DAMVIQNPRYQVTQFGKPVTLSCSQTLNHNVMYWYQQKSSQAPKLLFHYYDKDFNNEADTPDNFQSRRPNTSFCFLDIRSPGLGDTAMYLCATSRGETLYEQYFGPGTRLTVT.

The sample holds one count of this clone. The chain uses TRBV7-2 and TRBJ2-7; D may be TRBD1 (6 bases). With 5 bases removed from V and 3 bases from J, the gap between germline ends came to 17 bases. The CDR3 is made up of 15 amino acids. CDR1 is SGHTA, CDR2 FQGNSA, per germline. CDR3: CASSTSGTRGYEQYF. The CDR3 DNA sequence: TGTGCCAGCAGCACATCCGGGACAAGAGGCTACGAGCAGTACTTC.

This clone was picked up one time. The rearrangement links TRBV18 to TRBJ2-3; TRBD1 aligns across 7 bases. The J segment lost 4 bases and the V segment lost 4 bases, leaving 5 bases of the junction unmatched. The CDR3 spans 14 residues. In germline, CDR1 is KGHSH, CDR2 LQKENI. The CDR3 spells CASSRHRGADTQYF. The CDR3 DNA is TGTGCCAGCTCACGCCACAGGGGAGCAGATACGCAGTATTTT.

The CDR3 loop reads CASSPWTVRGTQYF. The CDR3 nucleotides read TGTGCCAGTAGTCCCTGGACCGTCCGGGGGACCCAGTACTTC. V is TRBV19 and J is TRBJ2-5; TRBD2 might be the D (5 bases). V lost 5 bases and J lost 7, with 17 bases in between. This CDR3 has 14 amino acids. Germline CDR1 is LNHDA and CDR2 is SQIVND (reference sequence).

This clone was recorded a few times. This chain joins TRBV6-1 and TRBJ1-2; D is unresolved. The germline V gene encodes CDR1 MNHNS and CDR2 SASEGT. The CDR3 sequence is 13 residues long. V shed 6 bases and J shed 0 bases, with 8 bases lying between them. The CDR3 sequence: CASSRIANYGYTF. The DNA for the CDR3 is TGTGCCAGCAGCCGGATAGCTAACTATGGCTACACCTTC.

The V gene is TRBV9, the J gene TRBJ2-3, with D possibly TRBD2 on 6 matching bases. From germline, CDR1 is SGDLS and CDR2 YYNGEE. V gave up 3 bases and J gave up 5 bases, with 13 bases separating them. This CDR3 spans 14 amino acids. Here the CDR3 reads CASSAGTSRDTQYF. The CDR3 DNA follows: TGTGCCAGCAGCGCTGGGACTTCCCGAGATACGCAGTATTTT. Full variable domain (outside the CDR3, taken from reference TRBV9 and TRBJ2-3): DSGVTQTPKHLITATGQRVTLRCSPRSGDLSVYWYQQSLDQGLQFLIQYYNGEERAKGNILERFSAQQFPDLHSELNLSSLELGDSALYFCASSAGTSRDTQYFGPGTRLTVL.